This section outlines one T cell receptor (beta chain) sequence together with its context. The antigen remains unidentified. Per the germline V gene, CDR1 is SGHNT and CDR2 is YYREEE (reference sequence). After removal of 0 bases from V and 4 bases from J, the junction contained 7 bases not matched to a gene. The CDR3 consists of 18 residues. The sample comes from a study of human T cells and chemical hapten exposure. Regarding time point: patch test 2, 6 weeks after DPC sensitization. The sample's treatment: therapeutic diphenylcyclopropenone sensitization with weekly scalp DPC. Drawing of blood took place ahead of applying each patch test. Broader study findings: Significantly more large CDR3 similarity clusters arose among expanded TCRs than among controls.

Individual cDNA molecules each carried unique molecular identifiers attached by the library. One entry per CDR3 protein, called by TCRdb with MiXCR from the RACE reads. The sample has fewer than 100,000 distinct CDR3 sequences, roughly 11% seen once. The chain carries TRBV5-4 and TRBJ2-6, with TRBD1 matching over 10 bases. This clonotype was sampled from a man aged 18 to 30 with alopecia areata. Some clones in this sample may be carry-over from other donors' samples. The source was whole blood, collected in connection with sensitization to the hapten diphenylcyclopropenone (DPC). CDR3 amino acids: CASSLGLTGGSGANVLTF. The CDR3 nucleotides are TGTGCCAGCAGCTTGGGTCTGACAGGGGGCTCCGGGGCCAACGTCCTGACTTTC.